This TCR beta chain was recorded in a study of T cell changes during pregnancy in multiple sclerosis. V lost 5 bases and J 8 bases, leaving 7 bases between the germline ends. The germline V gene has CDR1 SEHNR and CDR2 FQNEAQ (reference sequence). The CDR3 loop spans 11 amino acids. Clones were read by immunoSEQ multiplex PCR, and TCRdb kept only the in-frame ones, dropping some. The repertoire includes 75,000 to 100,000 clones, 91% of them detected once, and about 1.7% sits in the top ten. The chain couples TRBV7-9 to TRBJ2-1, with D unclear. The sequenced sample was peripheral blood, obtained after pregnancy. The receptor was derived from a female donor in good health, enrolled as a control in a pregnancy study. The CDR3 loop is CASSRGYEQFF. For the CDR3, the DNA is TGTGCCAGCAGCCGCGGCTATGAGCAGTTCTTC.